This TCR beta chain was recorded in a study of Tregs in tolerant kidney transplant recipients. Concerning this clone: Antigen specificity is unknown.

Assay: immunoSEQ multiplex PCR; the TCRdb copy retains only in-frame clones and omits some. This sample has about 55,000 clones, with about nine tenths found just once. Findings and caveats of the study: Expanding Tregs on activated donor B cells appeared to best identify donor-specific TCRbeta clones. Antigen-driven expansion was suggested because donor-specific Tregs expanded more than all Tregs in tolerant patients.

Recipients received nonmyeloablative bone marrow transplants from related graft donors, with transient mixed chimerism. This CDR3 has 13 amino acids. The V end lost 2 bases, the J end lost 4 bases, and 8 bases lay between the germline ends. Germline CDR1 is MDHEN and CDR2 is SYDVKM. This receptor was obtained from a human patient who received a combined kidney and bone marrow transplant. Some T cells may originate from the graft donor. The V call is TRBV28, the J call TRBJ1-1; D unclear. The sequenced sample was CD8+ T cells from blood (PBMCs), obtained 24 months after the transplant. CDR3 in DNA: TGTGCCAGCAGTTTAGCCTCGAGCACTGAAGCTTTCTTT. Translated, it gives CASSLASSTEAFF. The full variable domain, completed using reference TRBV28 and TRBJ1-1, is DVKVTQSSRYLVKRTGEKVFLECVQDMDHENMFWYRQDPGLGLRLIYFSYDVKMKEKGDIPEGYSVSREKKERFSLILESASTNQTSMYLCASSLASSTEAFFGQGTRLTVV.